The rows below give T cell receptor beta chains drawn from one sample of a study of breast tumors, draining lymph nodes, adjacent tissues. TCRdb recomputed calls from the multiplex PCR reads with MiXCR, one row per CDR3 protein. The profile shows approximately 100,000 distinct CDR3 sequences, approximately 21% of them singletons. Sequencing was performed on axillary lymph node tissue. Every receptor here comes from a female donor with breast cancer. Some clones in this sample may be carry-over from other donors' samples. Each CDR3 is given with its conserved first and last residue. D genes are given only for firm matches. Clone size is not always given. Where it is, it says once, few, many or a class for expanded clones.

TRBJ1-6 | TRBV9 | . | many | TGTGCCAGCAGCGTAGAAAGCTGGAATTCACCCCTCCACTTT | CASSVESWNSPLHF
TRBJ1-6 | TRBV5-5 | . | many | TGTGCCAGCAGCTTGGCCCCCCTGACCGGTTCACCCCTCCACTTT | CASSLAPLTGSPLHF
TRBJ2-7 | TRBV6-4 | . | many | TGTGCCAGCAGTGACCCCCATCCCGCTCCCCCCTACGAGCAGTACTTC | CASSDPHPAPPYEQYF
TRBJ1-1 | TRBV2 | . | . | TGTGCCAGCAGCGAGTGGAGGAACACTGAAGCTTTCTTT | CASSEWRNTEAFF
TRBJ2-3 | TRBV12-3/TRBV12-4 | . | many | TGTGCCTGGGGGGGGGGGCGACCGCAGTATTTT | CAWGGGRPQYF
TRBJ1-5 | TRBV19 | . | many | TGTGCCAGTAGTATCGGGACGGGGTATAGCAATCAGCCCCAGCATTTT | CASSIGTGYSNQPQHF
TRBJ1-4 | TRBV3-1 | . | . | TGTGCCAGCAGCCAACGGGGGAGCTTCAATGAAAAACTGTTTTTT | CASSQRGSFNEKLFF
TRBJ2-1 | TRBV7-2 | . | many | TGTGCCAGCAGCTTAGCGAGGGTGGATATCAATGAGCAGTTCTTC | CASSLARVDINEQFF
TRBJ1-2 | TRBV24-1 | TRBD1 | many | TGTGCCACCAGTGACCCTAACCGCCCCGGACAGGGCAACTATGGCTACACCTTC | CATSDPNRPGQGNYGYTF
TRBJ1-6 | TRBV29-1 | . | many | TGCAGCGTTCGTGAGGGTGTCGGTTCACCCCTCCACTTT | CSVREGVGSPLHF
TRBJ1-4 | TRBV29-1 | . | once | TGCAGCGTTGTGGTGGGGCTTGGTGCAACTAATGAAAAACTGTTTTTT | CSVVVGLGATNEKLFF
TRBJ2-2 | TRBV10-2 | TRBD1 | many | TGCGCCAGCAGTGCATGGGACAGGGGAACCGGGGAGCTGTTTTTT | CASSAWDRGTGELFF
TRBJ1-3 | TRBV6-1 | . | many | TGTGCCAGCAGCCCAGGGACAAGGGTGGGAAACACCATATATTTT | CASSPGTRVGNTIYF
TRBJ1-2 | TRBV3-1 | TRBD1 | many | TGTGCCAGCAGGGCAAACAGGGGGCTCGGCTATGGCTACACCTTC | CASRANRGLGYGYTF
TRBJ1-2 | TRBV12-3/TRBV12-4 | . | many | TGTGCCAGCAGGACCAGGGACGCGTACTATGGCTACACCTTC | CASRTRDAYYGYTF
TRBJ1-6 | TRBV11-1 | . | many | TGTGCCAGCAGCCCTTTAAGGAATTCACCCCTCCACTTT | CASSPLRNSPLHF
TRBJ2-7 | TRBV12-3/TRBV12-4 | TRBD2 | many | TGTGCCAGCAGCCAAACCGGGACTAGGGGCGAGCAGTACTTC | CASSQTGTRGEQYF
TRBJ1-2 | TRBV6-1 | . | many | TGTGCCAGCAGTGAATCCGGGTATGGCTACACCTTC | CASSESGYGYTF
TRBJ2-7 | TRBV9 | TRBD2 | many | TGTGCCAGCAGCATTGGACTAGCGGGAGCTAGCGAGCAGTACTTC | CASSIGLAGASEQYF
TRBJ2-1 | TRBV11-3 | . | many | TGTGCCAGCAGCACTCGTAGGGATGAGCAGTTCTTC | CASSTRRDEQFF
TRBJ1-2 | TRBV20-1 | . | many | TGCAGTGCCCCGGGAGGGGATGATGCGGGCTACACCTTC | CSAPGGDDAGYTF
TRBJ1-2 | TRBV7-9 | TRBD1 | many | TGTGCCAGCAGCATTACAGGGGGCGGCCCCTATGGCTACACCTTC | CASSITGGGPYGYTF
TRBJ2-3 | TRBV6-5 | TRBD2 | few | TGTGCCAGCAGTTCCCCTCGGACTAGCGGGGGGGATAGCACAGATACGCAGTATTTT | CASSSPRTSGGDSTDTQYF
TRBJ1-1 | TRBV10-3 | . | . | TGTGCCATCAGTGCTAGGGAGGAGGTCACTGAAGCTTTCTTT | CAISAREEVTEAFF
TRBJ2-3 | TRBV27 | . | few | TGTGCCAGCAGTTTTGGGCGGCCCAGCACAGATACGCAGTATTTT | CASSFGRPSTDTQYF
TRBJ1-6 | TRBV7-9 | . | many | TGTGCCAGCAGCCGCAGCCCGGGACAAGGATCCCCACCCCTCCACTTT | CASSRSPGQGSPPLHF
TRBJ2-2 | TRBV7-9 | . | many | TGTGCCAGCAGCTTTGAGGAAGCCGGGGAGCTGTTTTTT | CASSFEEAGELFF
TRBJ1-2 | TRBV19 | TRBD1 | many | TGTGCCAGTATCGCCCGGCAGGGGGCCCTGGGAGGCTACACCTTC | CASIARQGALGGYTF